This T cell receptor (beta chain) was documented in a study of cytomegalovirus exposure and HLA in healthy donors. Each donor was healthy, and each was a bone marrow donor. This clone has only one observation. No antigen is known for it. Trimming cost V 5 bases and J 7 bases; bases outside gene matches: 4. The CDR3 has 12 amino acids. Germline lookup yields CDR1 MNHNS and CDR2 SASEGT. PCR involved 60 Vbeta and 13 Jbeta primers. Repertoires were generated with immunoSEQ multiplex PCR, while TCRdb's copy carries only in-frame clones and drops some. The table shows 100,000 to 150,000 clones, with approximately 80% occurring only once. Notes on the study in general: Previously analyzed data showed that most TCR beta V segments were productive at a frequency of about 87% or about 30%. The majority of TCR sequences were rare, yet some public TCRs appeared in many donors.

The receptor comes from a girl aged 2 to 9 in good health and CMV-seronegative. Sequenced input: PBMCs. This chain links TRBV6-1 with TRBJ1-2, with TRBD1 matching over 7 bases. CDR3 loop: CASSIYRGGYTF. CDR3 in DNA: TGTGCCAGCAGTATATACAGGGGTGGCTACACCTTC.